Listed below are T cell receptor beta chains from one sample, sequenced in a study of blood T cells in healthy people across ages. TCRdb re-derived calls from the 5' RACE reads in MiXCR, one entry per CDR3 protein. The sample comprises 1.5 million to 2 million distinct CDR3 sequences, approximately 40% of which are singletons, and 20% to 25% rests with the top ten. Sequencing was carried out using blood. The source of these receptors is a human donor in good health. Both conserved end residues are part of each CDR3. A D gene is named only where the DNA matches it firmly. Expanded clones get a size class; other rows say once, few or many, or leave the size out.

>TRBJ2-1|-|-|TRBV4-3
CASSQALGDSSSNEQFF
TGCGCCAGCAGCCAAGCGTTGGGAGACTCCAGCTCCAATGAGCAGTTCTTC
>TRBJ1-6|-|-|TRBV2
CASSDEATYNSPLHF
TGTGCCAGCAGTGATGAAGCGACCTATAATTCACCCCTCCACTTT
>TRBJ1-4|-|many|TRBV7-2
CASSERRAGVNEKLFF
TGTGCCAGCAGCGAACGAAGGGCAGGAGTTAATGAAAAACTGTTTTTT
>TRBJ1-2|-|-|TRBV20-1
CSARGGAADGYTF
TGCAGTGCTAGAGGGGGGGCGGCGGATGGCTACACCTTC
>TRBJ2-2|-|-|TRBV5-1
CAGSPFTADHTGELFF
TGCGCCGGCAGCCCCTTCACGGCAGATCACACCGGGGAGCTGTTTTTT
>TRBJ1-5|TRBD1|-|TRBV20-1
CSASRQGYQPQHF
TGCAGTGCGAGTCGACAGGGCTATCAGCCCCAGCATTTT
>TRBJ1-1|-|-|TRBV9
CASSAHPRYTPGLLNTEAFF
TGTGCCAGCAGCGCCCACCCCAGATATACCCCGGGACTCTTGAACACTGAAGCTTTCTTT
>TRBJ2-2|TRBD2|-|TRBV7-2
CASRTGLDTGELFF
TGTGCCAGCAGAACGGGACTAGACACCGGGGAGCTGTTTTTT
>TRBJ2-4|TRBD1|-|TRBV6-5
CASSPQGGSFKQYF
TGTGCCAGCAGTCCACAGGGGGGTTCTTTCAAGCAGTACTTC
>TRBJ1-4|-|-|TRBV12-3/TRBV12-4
CASTGRVNEKLFF
TGTGCCAGCACAGGGCGGGTCAATGAAAAACTGTTTTTT
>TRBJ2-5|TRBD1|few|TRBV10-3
CATSEWTGGRETQYF
TGTGCCACCTCCGAATGGACAGGGGGCAGGGAGACCCAGTACTTC
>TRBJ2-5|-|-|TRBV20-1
CSAAPGAWEQYF
TGCAGTGCTGCCCCTGGAGCGTGGGAGCAGTACTTC
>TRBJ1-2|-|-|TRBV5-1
CASSLSPSGGYTF
TGCGCCAGCAGCTTGAGTCCTTCAGGGGGCTACACCTTC